The sequence of this T cell receptor beta chain was determined in a study of blood T cell repertoires in COVID-19. Across the study: The study drew acute and convalescent COVID-19 samples from the United States, Italy and Spain.

Authors' data handling: Amplification with reference gene primers provided the estimates of nucleated cell counts. TCRdb's table, derived via immunoSEQ multiplex PCR, lists solely in-frame clones and lacks some. V, J and clone size reflect that table, while D and trimming were determined from the DNA. This table holds some 83,000 clones, roughly 82% found once. This CDR3 is 16 amino acids long. Deletions cut 4 bases from V and 7 bases from J, with 20 bases between. CDR1 and CDR2 (germline): MNHEY, SVGEGT. The sequence was obtained from a man between 50 and 59 years old with acute or convalescent COVID-19. The V gene is TRBV6-2 or TRBV6-3, the J gene TRBJ2-1, with a possible D match to TRBD2 (6 bases). Source material: peripheral blood. The CDR3 sequence is CASSSDRLVFGNEQFF. The DNA of the CDR3 is TGTGCCAGCAGTTCCGACCGACTAGTCTTTGGGAATGAGCAGTTCTTC.